The rows below give T cell receptor beta chains drawn from one sample of a study of cytomegalovirus exposure and HLA in healthy donors. The method was immunoSEQ multiplex PCR; TCRdb's version includes in-frame clones alone and lacks a portion of them. This sample has about 85,000 clones, with 80% found just once. The material sequenced was PBMCs. The receptors were gathered from a woman aged 45-65 years in good health and CMV-seropositive. CDR3s leave out the opening cysteine and the closing phenylalanine or tryptophan.

TRBV29-1	TRBJ2-1	SIDRGTSIEQF
TRBV11-3	TRBJ1-2	ASSSPGQLSGYT
TRBV11-2	TRBJ1-1	ASSLVRDRVRGTEAF
TRBV29-1	TRBJ2-7	SAQGFYEQY
TRBV5-6	TRBJ2-3	ASSLVPGSTDTQY
TRBV4-1	TRBJ2-7	ASSQVARSYEQY
TRBV27	TRBJ2-6	ASSRTVPLSGANVLT
TRBV7-6	TRBJ1-1	ASSLGGGEAF
TRBV9	TRBJ2-1	ASSVEGERSSYNEQF
TRBV14	TRBJ1-1	ASSHLTLRKTEAF
TRBV6-5	TRBJ1-1	ASSYESGGGTEAF
TRBV5-1	TRBJ1-6	ASSTGTGDSPLH
TRBV6-1	TRBJ1-2	ASSLDTVYGYT
TRBV5-1	TRBJ2-3	ASSLGLAGQSTDTQY
TRBV15	TRBJ1-1	ATRGDSSTEAF
TRBV28	TRBJ2-4	ASIDRELGIQY
TRBV7-3	TRBJ2-2	ASSKEGAGVPTGELF
TRBV5-6	TRBJ2-3	ASSKAIAGGITDTQY
TRBV4-1	TRBJ1-3	ASSFRDRGGNTIY
TRBV5-4	TRBJ1-4	ASSPTQGSGKLF
TRBV12-5	TRBJ2-7	ASGTTGQSYEQY
TRBV9	TRBJ2-5	ASSPGLAGPTPAETQY
TRBV27	TRBJ1-4	ASSLMLGAKLF
TRBV6-1	TRBJ2-1	ASRDRVDEQF
TRBV19	TRBJ2-5	ASRAPTSGGAWETQY
TRBV10-3	TRBJ2-3	AISESAGISTDTQY
TRBV27	TRBJ1-2	ASSLRGGQDYGYT
TRBV5-1	TRBJ2-1	ASSLSSGGANEQF